These T cell receptor beta chains were read from a single sample in a study of identical twins. TCRdb analysed the 5' RACE reads with MiXCR anew, one entry per CDR3 protein. The sample includes 450,000 or so distinct CDR3 sequences, 13% to 15% seen only once; the top ten take about 0.52%. These data were likewise used in another study, on yellow fever vaccine responses in identical twins.

The sequenced sample was CD4+ T cells sorted from blood. The receptors originated from a woman between 18 and 30 years old in good health. Both conserved end residues are part of each CDR3. The D gene is left open where the match is weak. Size is omitted from some rows. Given values are once, few, many or a class for expanded clones.

d_call	clone_size	v_call	j_call	cdr3_nt	cdr3_aa
-	-	TRBV27	TRBJ1-2	TGTGCCAGCAGTTTAATAGGGGGAAACTATGGCTACACCTTC	CASSLIGGNYGYTF
-	few	TRBV10-3	TRBJ2-3	TGTGCCATCAGTGAATCCCACAGGGACACAGATACGCAGTATTTT	CAISESHRDTDTQYF
-	few	TRBV12-3/TRBV12-4	TRBJ2-5	TGTGCCAGCAGTTTTTTAGGGGGGGAAGAGACCCAGTACTTC	CASSFLGGEETQYF
-	-	TRBV10-2	TRBJ2-2	TGCGCGGGGCAGCGGAGCACCGGGGAGCTGTTTTTT	CAGQRSTGELFF
TRBD2	few	TRBV5-1	TRBJ2-1	TGCGCCAGCAGCTTGTTGGTAGCGGGTAACGGGCAGTTCTTC	CASSLLVAGNGQFF
TRBD2	-	TRBV11-1	TRBJ2-1	TGTGCCAGCAGCCCCGGACTAGCGGGAGTAGGAAATGAGCAGTTCTTC	CASSPGLAGVGNEQFF
TRBD1	few	TRBV20-1	TRBJ2-7	TGCAGTGCCGACAGGGTAGGTCAGCAGTACTTC	CSADRVGQQYF
TRBD1	-	TRBV20-1	TRBJ2-6	TGCAGTGGTGGGAACGGGACAGGGAACTCTGGGGCCAACGTCCTGACTTTC	CSGGNGTGNSGANVLTF
-	many	TRBV29-1	TRBJ2-1	TGCAGCGTTGAAGGGACAATCTCCTACAATGAGCAGTTCTTC	CSVEGTISYNEQFF
-	-	TRBV20-1	TRBJ2-3	TGCAGTGCTACCGTTTGGGGGGGGGGCCAAGCAGATACGCAGTATTTT	CSATVWGGGQADTQYF
-	few	TRBV6-6	TRBJ2-1	TGTGCCAGCAGTTCCCCCACTTACAATGAGCAGTTCTTC	CASSSPTYNEQFF
-	many	TRBV7-9	TRBJ2-7	TGTGCCAGCAGCTTAGTTTCGGCCTCCGAGCAGTACTTC	CASSLVSASEQYF
TRBD1	-	TRBV12-3/TRBV12-4	TRBJ1-2	TGTGCCAGCAGTCCACACAGGGGGCTTTTTGTCTACACCTTC	CASSPHRGLFVYTF
TRBD2	few	TRBV5-1	TRBJ2-4	TGCGCCAGCAGATTAGCGGGGGGTCTGGACATTCAGTACTTC	CASRLAGGLDIQYF
-	-	TRBV30	TRBJ2-2	TGTGCCTGGAGTGTACTTCAGGGAATCGGGGAGCTGTTTTTT	CAWSVLQGIGELFF
-	-	TRBV28	TRBJ2-3	TGTGCCAGCAGTTCGGCCGCCAGGGATACGCAGTATTTT	CASSSAARDTQYF
-	few	TRBV6-6	TRBJ2-1	TGTGCCAGCTTAACGGCCGGTAATGAGCAGTTCTTC	CASLTAGNEQFF
TRBD2	-	TRBV6-2/TRBV6-3	TRBJ2-1	TGTGCCAGCAGTTCAACGGCTAGCGGGAATGAGCAGTTCTTC	CASSSTASGNEQFF
-	-	TRBV18	TRBJ2-1	TGTGCCAGCTCACCATCCAGGGATCGTTACAATGAGCAGTTCTTC	CASSPSRDRYNEQFF
-	-	TRBV15	TRBJ2-7	TGTGCCACCAGCAGAGACCGGGGGCAGGGGATCTACGAGCAGTACTTC	CATSRDRGQGIYEQYF
-	few	TRBV6-1	TRBJ2-7	TGTGCCAGCACCAAAGGGGCATCAGCCGAGCAGTACTTC	CASTKGASAEQYF
TRBD1	-	TRBV6-2/TRBV6-3	TRBJ2-2	TGTGCCAGCAGTTACTCTCCGGGACAGGGGGCGCGTCTGAACACCGGGGAGCTGTTTTTT	CASSYSPGQGARLNTGELFF
TRBD2	few	TRBV20-1	TRBJ2-1	TGCAGTCCGGGGGGGGGTACAGGGACCAATGAGCAGTTCTTC	CSPGGGTGTNEQFF
TRBD2	few	TRBV28	TRBJ2-5	TGTGCCAGCAGTTTAAGGGGACTAGCGGGGCCGGAGACCCAGTACTTC	CASSLRGLAGPETQYF
TRBD1	-	TRBV12-3/TRBV12-4	TRBJ2-2	TGTGCCAGCAGTCACCTTAGACAGGGGGGCGGGGAGCTGTTTTTT	CASSHLRQGGGELFF
-	few	TRBV2	TRBJ2-7	TGTGCCAGCAGTTTCATAGGGGGACGGTACGAGCAGTACTTC	CASSFIGGRYEQYF
-	many	TRBV5-1	TRBJ1-6	TGCGCCAGCAGCCCTGGACTGCGGTCGGGCACCTATAATTCACCCCTCCACTTT	CASSPGLRSGTYNSPLHF
TRBD2	-	TRBV6-2/TRBV6-3	TRBJ2-1	TGTGCCAGCAGTTACGGGCTAGCGGATTACAATGAGCAGTTCTTC	CASSYGLADYNEQFF
-	-	TRBV5-1	TRBJ1-1	TGCGCCAGCAGCTTGCTGGGGGCGCGTTACACTGAAGCTTTCTTT	CASSLLGARYTEAFF
-	few	TRBV12-3/TRBV12-4	TRBJ1-2	TGTGCCAGCAGTTTGAGGCAGGGCGGGAACTATGGCTACACCTTC	CASSLRQGGNYGYTF
TRBD1	-	TRBV7-9	TRBJ2-5	TGTGCCAGCACCTCCGGGACAGGGTCAATCCAAGAGACCCAGTACTTC	CASTSGTGSIQETQYF
-	-	TRBV7-2	TRBJ2-4	TGTGCCAGCAGCTTAAAAGGGGGCAAAAACATTCAGTACTTC	CASSLKGGKNIQYF
-	-	TRBV20-1	TRBJ2-1	TGCAGTGCAGCCTTGGGGCGGACCCTCCGCAATGAGCAGCTCTTC	CSAALGRTLRNEQLF
-	-	TRBV27	TRBJ2-1	TGTGCCAGCAGCCGATCTTCGACAGTATACAATGAGCAGTTCTTC	CASSRSSTVYNEQFF
-	-	TRBV7-9	TRBJ2-7	TGTGCCAGCAGCCCGAAGGAGGGGGGTCCCGGACAGTACTTC	CASSPKEGGPGQYF
-	few	TRBV20-1	TRBJ1-5	TGCAGTGCTAGAGGGACAGTTCCGCCCCAGCATTTT	CSARGTVPPQHF
-	-	TRBV7-2	TRBJ2-3	TGTGCCAGCAGCTTAATCCCCGTCGCAGATACGCAGTATTTT	CASSLIPVADTQYF
-	-	TRBV3-1	TRBJ2-1	TGTGCCAGCAGCCGAGAGTATGAGCAGTTCTTC	CASSREYEQFF
TRBD1	-	TRBV7-9	TRBJ2-1	TGTGCCAGCACCTCGATCATCGGGACAGGAAAGCAGTTCTTC	CASTSIIGTGKQFF
TRBD2	few	TRBV6-2/TRBV6-3	TRBJ2-3	TGTGCCAGCAGTTACGGACTAGCGGGAGTAGCAGATACGCAGTATTTT	CASSYGLAGVADTQYF
TRBD1	few	TRBV6-1	TRBJ2-5	TGTGCCAGCAGAAGGGGACAGATTAAGGGGGAGACCCAGTACTTC	CASRRGQIKGETQYF
-	few	TRBV5-1	TRBJ2-2	TGCGCCAGCAGCTTGGCGGGAGTTGTATCCGGGGAGCTGTTTTTT	CASSLAGVVSGELFF
TRBD2	-	TRBV4-3	TRBJ2-1	TGCGCCAGCAGCCAAGTAACCGGACTAGCGGGTGGGCAGTTCTTC	CASSQVTGLAGGQFF
-	few	TRBV11-2	TRBJ2-7	TGTGCCAGCAGCCCTGGGGGGGGGCTACACGAGCAGTACTTC	CASSPGGGLHEQYF
TRBD1	-	TRBV28	TRBJ1-5	TGTGCCAGCAGGCGGCAGGGGGACTATCAGCCCCAGCATTTT	CASRRQGDYQPQHF
-	few	TRBV29-1	TRBJ2-7	TGCAGCGTTGAAGGCCTCTCCTACGAGCAGTACTTC	CSVEGLSYEQYF
TRBD1	-	TRBV18	TRBJ2-3	TGTGCCAGCTCACGACAGGGGATCCTCACAGATACGCAGTATTTT	CASSRQGILTDTQYF
TRBD1	many	TRBV29-1	TRBJ2-1	TGCAGCGTTGAAGGGGCGGACAGGGGTAATGAGCAGTTCTTC	CSVEGADRGNEQFF
-	-	TRBV4-2	TRBJ2-5	TGTGCCAGCAGCCAAGATCCTCGGGAGACCCAGTACTTC	CASSQDPRETQYF
-	-	TRBV18	TRBJ2-2	TGTGCCAGCTCACGTCGGACAGCCACCGGGGAGCTGTTTTTT	CASSRRTATGELFF
-	few	TRBV3-1	TRBJ1-1	TGTGCCAGCAGTGCGGGCCGGGGGACTGAAGCTTTCTTT	CASSAGRGTEAFF
-	-	TRBV28	TRBJ1-2	TGTGCCAGCAGTTTAAAGGGTTCGGCTGGCTACACCTTC	CASSLKGSAGYTF
TRBD2	-	TRBV6-1	TRBJ2-1	TGTGCCAGCAGTGGACTAGCGGGTCTTTCCCGGGGGCAGTTCTTC	CASSGLAGLSRGQFF
-	few	TRBV20-1	TRBJ2-4	TGCAGTGCTAGCTGGCTAGCCAAAAACATTCAGTACTTC	CSASWLAKNIQYF
-	-	TRBV11-3	TRBJ1-5	TGTGCCAGCAGCTTAGCAGTCGCAGCCGTTAATCAGCCCCAGCATTTT	CASSLAVAAVNQPQHF
-	-	TRBV19	TRBJ2-6	TGTGCCAGTAGTATACCCAAAGCTGGGGCCAACGTCCTGACTTTC	CASSIPKAGANVLTF
TRBD2	-	TRBV2	TRBJ2-7	TGTGCCAGCAGGCGAAAAGCGGGAGGGCCTCTCTACGAGCAGTACTTC	CASRRKAGGPLYEQYF
-	many	TRBV4-1	TRBJ2-1	TGCGCCAGCAGCCAAGACGGGGGTGCCCTCGATGAGCAGTTCTTC	CASSQDGGALDEQFF
-	-	TRBV15	TRBJ2-7	TGTGCCACCAGCAGAGATTCTATCAACGAGCAGTACTTC	CATSRDSINEQYF
TRBD1	few	TRBV11-2	TRBJ1-2	TGTGCCAGCAGCTTCAGACAGGGAGGTGGCTACACCTTC	CASSFRQGGGYTF